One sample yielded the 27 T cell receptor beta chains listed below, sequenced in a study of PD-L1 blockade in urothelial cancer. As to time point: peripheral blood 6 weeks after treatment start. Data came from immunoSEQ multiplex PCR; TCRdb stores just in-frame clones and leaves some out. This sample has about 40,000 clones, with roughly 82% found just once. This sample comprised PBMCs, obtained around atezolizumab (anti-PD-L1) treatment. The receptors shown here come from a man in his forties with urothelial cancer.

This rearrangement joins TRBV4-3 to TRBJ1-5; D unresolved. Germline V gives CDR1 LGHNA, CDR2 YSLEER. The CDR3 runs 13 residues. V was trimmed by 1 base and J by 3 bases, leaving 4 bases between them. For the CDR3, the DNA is TGCGCCAGCAGCCAAGGAGTCAATCAGCCCCAGCATTTT. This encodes CASSQGVNQPQHF.

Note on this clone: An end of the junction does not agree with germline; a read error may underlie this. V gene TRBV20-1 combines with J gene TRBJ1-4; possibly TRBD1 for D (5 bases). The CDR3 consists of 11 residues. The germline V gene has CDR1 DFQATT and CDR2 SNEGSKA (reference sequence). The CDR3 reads CSARGAEKLFF. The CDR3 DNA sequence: TGCAGTGCCAGAGGGGCTGAAAAACTGTTTTTT.

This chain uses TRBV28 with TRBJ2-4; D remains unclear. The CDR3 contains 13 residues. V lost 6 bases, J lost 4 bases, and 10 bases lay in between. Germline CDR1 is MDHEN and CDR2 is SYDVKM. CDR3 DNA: TGTGCCAGCAGGCTACCAGGAAAAAACATTCAGTACTTC. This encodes CASRLPGKNIQYF.

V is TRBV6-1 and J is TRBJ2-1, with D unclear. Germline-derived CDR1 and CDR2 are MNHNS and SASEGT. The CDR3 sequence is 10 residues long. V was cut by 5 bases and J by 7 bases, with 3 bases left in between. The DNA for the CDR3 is TGTGCCAGCAGTTATAATGAGCAGTTCTTC. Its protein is CASSYNEQFF.

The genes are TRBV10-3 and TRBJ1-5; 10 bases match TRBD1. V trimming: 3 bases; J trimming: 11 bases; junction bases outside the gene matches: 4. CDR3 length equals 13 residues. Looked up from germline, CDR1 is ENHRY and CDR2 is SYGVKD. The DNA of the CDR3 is TGTGCCATCAGTGACGGGACAGGGGTTTCCCAGCATTTT. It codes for CAISDGTGVSQHF.

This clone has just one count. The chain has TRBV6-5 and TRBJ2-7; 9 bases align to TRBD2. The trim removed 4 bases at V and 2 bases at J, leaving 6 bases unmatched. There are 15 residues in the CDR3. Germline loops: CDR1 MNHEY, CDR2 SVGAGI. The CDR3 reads CASSSLAGGAYEQYF. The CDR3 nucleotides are TGTGCCAGCAGTTCCCTCGCGGGGGGGGCCTACGAGCAGTACTTC.

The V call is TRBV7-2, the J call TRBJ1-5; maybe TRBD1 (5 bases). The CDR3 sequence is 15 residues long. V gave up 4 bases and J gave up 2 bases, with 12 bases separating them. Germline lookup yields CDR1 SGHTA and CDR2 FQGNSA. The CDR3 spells CASSSRRDRNQPQHF. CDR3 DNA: TGTGCCAGCAGCTCTAGGCGGGACCGCAATCAGCCCCAGCATTTT. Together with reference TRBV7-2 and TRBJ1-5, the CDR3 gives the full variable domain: GAGVSQSPSNKVTEKGKDVELRCDPISGHTALYWYRQSLGQGLEFLIYFQGNSAPDKSGLPSDRFSAERTGGSVSTLTIQRTQQEDSAVYLCASSSRRDRNQPQHFGDGTRLSIL.

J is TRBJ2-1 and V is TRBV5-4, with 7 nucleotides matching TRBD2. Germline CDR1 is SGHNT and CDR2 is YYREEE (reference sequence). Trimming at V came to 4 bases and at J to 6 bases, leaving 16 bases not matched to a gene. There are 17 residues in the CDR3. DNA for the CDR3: TGTGCCAGCAGCCCGGCTTTAGGCGGGGGAGTGCGCAATGAGCAGTTCTTC. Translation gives CASSPALGGGVRNEQFF.

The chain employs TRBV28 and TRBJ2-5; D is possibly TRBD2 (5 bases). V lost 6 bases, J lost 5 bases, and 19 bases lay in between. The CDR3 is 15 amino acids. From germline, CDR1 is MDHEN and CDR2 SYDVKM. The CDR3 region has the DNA TGTGCCAGCAGCGCCACCTCGGGCGGCGGGGAGACCCAGTACTTC. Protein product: CASSATSGGGETQYF.

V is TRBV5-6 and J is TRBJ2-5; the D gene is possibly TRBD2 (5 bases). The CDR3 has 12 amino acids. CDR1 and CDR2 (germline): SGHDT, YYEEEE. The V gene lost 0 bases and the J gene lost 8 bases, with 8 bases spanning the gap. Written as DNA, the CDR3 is TGTGCCAGCAGCTTGGCCGGGGAAACCCAGTACTTC. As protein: CASSLAGETQYF.

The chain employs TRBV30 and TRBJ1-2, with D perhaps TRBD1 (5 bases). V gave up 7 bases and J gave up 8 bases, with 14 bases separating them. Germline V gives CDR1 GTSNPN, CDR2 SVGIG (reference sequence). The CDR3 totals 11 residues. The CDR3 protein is CASGGGAGYTF. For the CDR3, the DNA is TGTGCCTCCGGCGGGGGAGCGGGCTACACCTTC.

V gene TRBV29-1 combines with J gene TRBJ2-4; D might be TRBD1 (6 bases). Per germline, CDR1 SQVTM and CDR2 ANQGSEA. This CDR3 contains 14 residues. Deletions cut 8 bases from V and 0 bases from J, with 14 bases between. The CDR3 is CSPQTGIAKNIQYF. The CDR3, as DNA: TGCAGCCCGCAGACAGGAATAGCCAAAAACATTCAGTACTTC. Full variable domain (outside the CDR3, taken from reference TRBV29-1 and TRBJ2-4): SAVISQKPSRDICQRGTSLTIQCQVDSQVTMMFWYRQQPGQSLTLIATANQGSEATYESGFVIDKFPISRPNLTFSTLTVSNMSPEDSSIYLCSPQTGIAKNIQYFGAGTRLSVL.

CDR3 in DNA: TGTGCCAGCAGTTTCTTGGCGGCGGGGGCTCAAGAGACCCAGTACTTC. The encoded protein is CASSFLAAGAQETQYF. The chain joins TRBV27 to TRBJ2-5, with D perhaps TRBD2 (7 bases). V was clipped by 3 bases and J by 2 bases, with 16 bases between them. The V gene's germline CDR1 is MNHEY and CDR2 SMNVEV (reference sequence). CDR3 length: 16 residues.

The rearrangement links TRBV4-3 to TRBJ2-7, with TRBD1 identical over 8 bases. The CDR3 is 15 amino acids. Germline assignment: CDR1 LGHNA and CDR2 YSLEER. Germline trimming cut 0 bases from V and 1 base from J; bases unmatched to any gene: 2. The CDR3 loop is CASSQDWTGSYEQYF. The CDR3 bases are TGCGCCAGCAGCCAAGACTGGACAGGGTCCTACGAGCAGTACTTC.

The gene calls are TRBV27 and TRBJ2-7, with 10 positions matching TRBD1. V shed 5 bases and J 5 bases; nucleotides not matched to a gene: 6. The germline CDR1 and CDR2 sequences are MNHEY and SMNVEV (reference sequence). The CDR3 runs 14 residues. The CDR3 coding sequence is TGTGCCAGCAGTAGAGGGACAGGGGTAAACGAGCAGTACTTC. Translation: CASSRGTGVNEQYF.

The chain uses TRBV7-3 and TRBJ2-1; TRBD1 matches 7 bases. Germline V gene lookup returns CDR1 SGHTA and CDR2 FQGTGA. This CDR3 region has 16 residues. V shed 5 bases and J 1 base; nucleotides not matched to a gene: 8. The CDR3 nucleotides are TGTGCCAGCAGCCTAGGGGGCCTGGGGTCCTACAATGAGCAGTTCTTC. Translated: CASSLGGLGSYNEQFF.

The chain's CDR3 is CASSLWEAGAYEQYF. The CDR3 DNA reads TGTGCCAGCAGCTTATGGGAAGCGGGAGCCTACGAGCAGTACTTC. V gene TRBV13 combines with J gene TRBJ2-7; TRBD2 matches 8 bases. CDR3 length: 15 residues. The V gene end was trimmed by 2 bases and the J gene end by 2 bases; junction bases not matched to a gene: 5. Germline CDR1 reads PRHDT; CDR2 reads FYEKMQ (reference sequence).

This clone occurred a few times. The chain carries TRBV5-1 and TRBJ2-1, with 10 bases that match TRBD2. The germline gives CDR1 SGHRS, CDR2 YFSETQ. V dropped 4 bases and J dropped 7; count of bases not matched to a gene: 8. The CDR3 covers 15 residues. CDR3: CASSLIAGGRNEQFF. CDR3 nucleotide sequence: TGCGCCAGCAGCCTTATAGCGGGAGGACGAAATGAGCAGTTCTTC.

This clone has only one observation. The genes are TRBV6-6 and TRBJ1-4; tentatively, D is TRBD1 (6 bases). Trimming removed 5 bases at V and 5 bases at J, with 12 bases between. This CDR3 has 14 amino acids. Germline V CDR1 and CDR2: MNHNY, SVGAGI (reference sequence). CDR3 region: CASSLQGVNEKLFF. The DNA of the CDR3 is TGTGCCAGCAGTCTACAGGGTGTCAATGAAAAACTGTTTTTT.

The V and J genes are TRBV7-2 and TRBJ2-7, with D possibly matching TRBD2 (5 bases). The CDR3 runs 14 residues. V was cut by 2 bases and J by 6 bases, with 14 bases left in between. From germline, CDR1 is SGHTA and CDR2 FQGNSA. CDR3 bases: TGTGCCAGCAGCTTAATGAGGGCCGAGGCCGAGCAGTACTTC. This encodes CASSLMRAEAEQYF. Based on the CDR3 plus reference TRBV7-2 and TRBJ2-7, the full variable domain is GAGVSQSPSNKVTEKGKDVELRCDPISGHTALYWYRQSLGQGLEFLIYFQGNSAPDKSGLPSDRFSAERTGGSVSTLTIQRTQQEDSAVYLCASSLMRAEAEQYFGPGTRLTVT.

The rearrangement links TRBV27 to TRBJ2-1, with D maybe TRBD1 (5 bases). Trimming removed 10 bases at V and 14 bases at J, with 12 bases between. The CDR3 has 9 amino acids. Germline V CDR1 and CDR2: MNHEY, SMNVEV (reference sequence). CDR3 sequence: CATQTVEFF. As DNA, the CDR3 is TGTGCCACTCAGACAGTAGAGTTCTTC.

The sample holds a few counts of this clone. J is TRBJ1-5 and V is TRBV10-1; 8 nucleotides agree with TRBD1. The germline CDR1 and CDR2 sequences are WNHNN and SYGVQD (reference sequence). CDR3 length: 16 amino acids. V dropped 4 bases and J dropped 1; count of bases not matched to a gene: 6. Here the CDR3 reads CASSGPTGVSNQPQHF. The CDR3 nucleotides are TGCGCCAGCAGTGGGCCGACAGGGGTGAGCAATCAGCCCCAGCATTTT.

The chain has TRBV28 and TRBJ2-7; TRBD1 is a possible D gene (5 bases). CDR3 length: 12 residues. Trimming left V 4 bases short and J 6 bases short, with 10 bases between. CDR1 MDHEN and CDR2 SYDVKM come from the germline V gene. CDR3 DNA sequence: TGTGCCAGCAGTTCAGGGCCAGGCGAGCAGTACTTC. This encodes CASSSGPGEQYF. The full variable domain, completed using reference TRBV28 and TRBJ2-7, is DVKVTQSSRYLVKRTGEKVFLECVQDMDHENMFWYRQDPGLGLRLIYFSYDVKMKEKGDIPEGYSVSREKKERFSLILESASTNQTSMYLCASSSGPGEQYFGPGTRLTVT.

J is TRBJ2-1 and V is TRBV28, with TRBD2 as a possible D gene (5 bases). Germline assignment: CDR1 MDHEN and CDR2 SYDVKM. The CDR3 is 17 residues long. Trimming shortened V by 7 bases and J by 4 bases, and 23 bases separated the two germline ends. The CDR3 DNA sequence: TGTGCCAGCAAATTCGGTGTTACTAGAGGAAAGTACAATGAGCAGTTCTTC. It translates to CASKFGVTRGKYNEQFF.

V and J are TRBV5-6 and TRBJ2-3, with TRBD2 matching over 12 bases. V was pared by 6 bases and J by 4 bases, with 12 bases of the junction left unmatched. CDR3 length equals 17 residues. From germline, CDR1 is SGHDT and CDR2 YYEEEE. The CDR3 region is CASTRLWTSGTADTQYF. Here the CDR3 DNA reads TGTGCCAGCACCAGACTGTGGACTAGCGGGACGGCAGATACGCAGTATTTT. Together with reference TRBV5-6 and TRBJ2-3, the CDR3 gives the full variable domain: DAGVTQSPTHLIKTRGQQVTLRCSPKSGHDTVSWYQQALGQGPQFIFQYYEEEERQRGNFPDRFSGHQFPNYSSELNVNALLLGDSALYLCASTRLWTSGTADTQYFGPGTRLTVL.

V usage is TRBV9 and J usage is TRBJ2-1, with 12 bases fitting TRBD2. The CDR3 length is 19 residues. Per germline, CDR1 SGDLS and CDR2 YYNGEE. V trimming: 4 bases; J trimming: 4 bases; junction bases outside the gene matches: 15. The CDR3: CASSPRRLAGGPGYNEQFF. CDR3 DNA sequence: TGTGCCAGCAGCCCGCGACGGCTAGCGGGAGGGCCGGGATACAATGAGCAGTTCTTC.

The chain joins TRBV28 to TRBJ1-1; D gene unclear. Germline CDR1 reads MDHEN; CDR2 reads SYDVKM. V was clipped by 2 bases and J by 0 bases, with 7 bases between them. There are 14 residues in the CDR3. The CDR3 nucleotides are TGTGCCAGCAGTTTAACCGGGATGAACACTGAAGCTTTCTTT. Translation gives CASSLTGMNTEAFF.